This T cell receptor (beta chain) was sequenced during a study of human CD8 memory T cell subsets. This CDR3 comprises 14 residues. Germline-derived CDR1 and CDR2 are SEHNR and FQNEAQ (reference sequence). This clonotype counts as medium-sized by frequency. UMI-labeled 5' RACE was used, and it produced the TCR beta libraries. TCRdb re-called the 5' RACE reads; one entry per CDR3 protein, DNA not given. The table counts about 7,000 distinct CDR3 sequences; approximately 20% lies in the top ten. The TCR sequence derives from a human donor in good health. The chain links TRBV7-9 to TRBJ2-7; as DNA is missing, the TRBD1 call by TCRdb cannot be tested. Sequenced sample: CD8+ stem-like memory T cells (TSCM and TCM) sorted from PBMCs. Specified subset: stem-like memory CD8 T cells (TSTEM), CCR7+ PD-1- TIGIT-. CDR3: CASSSLTGVGEQYF.